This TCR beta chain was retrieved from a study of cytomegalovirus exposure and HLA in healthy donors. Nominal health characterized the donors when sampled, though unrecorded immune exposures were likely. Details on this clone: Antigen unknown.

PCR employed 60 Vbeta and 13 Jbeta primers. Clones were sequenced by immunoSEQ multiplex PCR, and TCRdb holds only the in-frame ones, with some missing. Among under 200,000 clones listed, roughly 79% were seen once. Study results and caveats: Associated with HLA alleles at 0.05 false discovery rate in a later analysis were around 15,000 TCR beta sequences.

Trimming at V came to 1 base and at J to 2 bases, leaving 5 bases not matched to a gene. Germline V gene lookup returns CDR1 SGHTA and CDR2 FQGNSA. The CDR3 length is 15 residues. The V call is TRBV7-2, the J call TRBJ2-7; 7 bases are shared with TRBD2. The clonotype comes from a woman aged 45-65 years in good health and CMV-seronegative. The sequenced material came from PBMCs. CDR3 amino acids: CASSLVGTTTYEQYF. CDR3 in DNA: TGTGCCAGCAGCTTAGTTGGGACTACAACCTACGAGCAGTACTTC.